A selection of T cell receptor beta chains follows, all from one sample in a study of cytomegalovirus exposure and HLA in healthy donors. TCRdb's table, derived via immunoSEQ multiplex PCR, lists solely in-frame clones and lacks some. The sample records 130,000 or so clones, approximately 89% being singletons. The specimen sequenced was PBMCs. Receptor source: a young man in good health and CMV-seronegative. CDR3s include the opening cysteine and the closing phenylalanine or tryptophan. Each record gives: D gene, clone size, J gene, V gene, CDR3 protein, CDR3 DNA. A D gene is named only where the DNA matches it firmly. For some rows the clone size is stated as once, few or many, or as a class when expanded; others skip it.

TRBD2,NA,TRBJ2-3,TRBV6-5,CASRRSGGTDTQYF,TGTGCCAGCCGTAGGAGCGGGGGGACAGATACGCAGTATTTT
TRBD1,NA,TRBJ2-5,TRBV5-6,CASSFSGQLIQETQYF,TGTGCCAGCAGCTTTTCGGGACAGCTAATCCAAGAGACCCAGTACTTC
NA,NA,TRBJ1-1,TRBV27,CASSSGLGTEAFF,TGTGCCAGCAGTTCAGGGTTGGGGACTGAAGCTTTCTTT
NA,NA,TRBJ1-2,TRBV13,CASSLEVFSRDQRGYTF,TGTGCCAGCAGCTTAGAGGTGTTTTCGCGGGACCAACGGGGCTACACCTTC
TRBD1,NA,TRBJ2-3,TRBV6-1,CASSESPTGVLTDTQYF,TGTGCCAGCAGTGAATCCCCCACAGGGGTCCTCACAGATACGCAGTATTTT
NA,few,TRBJ2-1,TRBV19,CASSIGLDEQFF,TGTGCCAGTAGTATAGGGCTAGATGAGCAGTTCTTC
NA,NA,TRBJ2-2,TRBV18,CASSIGQNTGELFF,TGTGCCAGCTCCATCGGACAAAACACCGGGGAGCTGTTTTTT
TRBD1,NA,TRBJ1-1,TRBV7-9,CASSPTGVAEAFF,TGTGCCAGCAGCCCGACAGGGGTGGCTGAAGCTTTCTTT
TRBD2,NA,TRBJ2-7,TRBV4-1,CASRSGTSHEQYF,TGCGCCAGCAGGTCCGGGACTAGCCACGAGCAGTACTTC
TRBD1,once,TRBJ1-6,TRBV7-3,CASSVGQGANSPLHF,TGTGCCAGCAGCGTTGGACAGGGAGCGAATTCACCCCTCCACTTT
NA,NA,TRBJ2-7,TRBV10-2,CASSDIGVNPSYEQYF,TGCGCCAGCAGTGATATCGGGGTGAATCCCTCCTACGAGCAGTACTTC
NA,NA,TRBJ1-6,TRBV19,CASSIVEGVGYSPLHF,TGTGCCAGTAGTATCGTCGAGGGGGTAGGGTATTCACCCCTCCACTTT
NA,NA,TRBJ2-2,TRBV11-3,CASSFDAGVMNTGELFF,TGTGCCAGCAGCTTCGATGCAGGGGTCATGAACACCGGGGAGCTGTTTTTT
NA,NA,TRBJ2-3,TRBV6-5,CASSYSGVGTDTQYF,TGTGCCAGCAGTTACTCAGGGGTAGGCACAGATACGCAGTATTTT
NA,NA,TRBJ1-5,TRBV19,CASGGGTNNQPQHF,TGTGCCAGTGGGGGAGGGACAAACAATCAGCCCCAGCATTTT
TRBD1,NA,TRBJ2-2,TRBV5-4,CASSPQDRGGLGELFF,TGTGCCAGCAGCCCACAGGACAGGGGAGGTTTGGGGGAGCTGTTTTTT